Below, 31 T cell receptor beta chains from the same sample are listed, as sequenced in a study of T-cell reconstitution after alpha-beta-depleted transplantation in children. Unique molecular identifiers were used to barcode this TCRbeta library. MiXCR was run by TCRdb on the PCR reads, yielding one entry per CDR3 protein. The sample records fewer than 700,000 distinct CDR3 sequences, over 10% being singletons. This material consisted of PBMCs, mostly from graft donor cells, taken 360 days after TCRalphabeta/CD19-depleted stem cell transplant. These receptors were collected from a male patient aged 10 to 17 who had a stem cell transplant for acute myeloid leukemia, so the T cells may come from the graft donor.

The genes are TRBV7-2 and TRBJ2-5; 8 nucleotides line up with TRBD2. After removal of 2 bases from V and 0 bases from J, the junction contained 5 bases not matched to a gene. This CDR3 has 16 residues. Germline lookup yields CDR1 SGHTA and CDR2 FQGNSA. The CDR3 bases are TGTGCCAGCAGCTTAATTAGCGGGGTGTACCAAGAGACCCAGTACTTC. Translated, it gives CASSLISGVYQETQYF. Using reference TRBV7-2 and TRBJ2-5 for the parts outside the CDR3, the full variable domain is GAGVSQSPSNKVTEKGKDVELRCDPISGHTALYWYRQSLGQGLEFLIYFQGNSAPDKSGLPSDRFSAERTGGSVSTLTIQRTQQEDSAVYLCASSLISGVYQETQYFGPGTRLLVL.

The chain has TRBV7-9 and TRBJ2-7, with D maybe TRBD2 (5 bases). Germline CDR1 SEHNR, CDR2 FQNEAQ (reference sequence). V dropped 4 bases and J dropped 0 bases, with 10 bases sitting between them. This CDR3 comprises 14 residues. The CDR3 DNA follows: TGTGCCAGCAGCTCCGGGATACCCTCCTACGAGCAGTACTTC. It translates to CASSSGIPSYEQYF.

V and J are TRBV12-3 or TRBV12-4 and TRBJ1-1; weak D call: TRBD1 (6 bases). This CDR3 contains 13 residues. The V end was cut by 7 bases, the J end by 1 base, with 10 bases between. The CDR3 sequence is CASTATGNTEAFF. CDR3 nucleotide sequence: TGTGCCAGCACCGCGACAGGGAACACTGAAGCTTTCTTT.

This clonotype was detected a few times. The chain employs TRBV28 and TRBJ2-2; D is unresolved. Trimming removed 8 bases at V and 1 base at J, with 11 bases between. Germline-derived CDR1 and CDR2 are MDHEN and SYDVKM. CDR3 length equals 14 residues. The CDR3 spells CASDGGWNTGELFF. The CDR3 coding sequence is TGTGCCAGCGACGGTGGTTGGAACACCGGGGAGCTGTTTTTT. Looking up the rest from reference TRBV28 and TRBJ2-2 gives the full variable domain: DVKVTQSSRYLVKRTGEKVFLECVQDMDHENMFWYRQDPGLGLRLIYFSYDVKMKEKGDIPEGYSVSREKKERFSLILESASTNQTSMYLCASDGGWNTGELFFGEGSRLTVL.

V gene TRBV7-2 combines with J gene TRBJ1-5; D not resolved. V lost 6 bases and J lost 0, with 9 bases in between. From germline, CDR1 is SGHTA and CDR2 FQGNSA. The length of the CDR3 is 14 residues. CDR3 in DNA: TGTGCCAGCAGTCGAGATAATAGCAATCAGCCCCAGCATTTT. It specifies CASSRDNSNQPQHF.

This clonotype was counted between two and nine times. J is TRBJ2-7 and V is TRBV20-1; 7 bases are a match to TRBD1. The CDR3 spans 14 residues. Looked up from germline, CDR1 is DFQATT and CDR2 is SNEGSKA (reference sequence). The V gene end was trimmed by 1 base and the J gene end by 2 bases; junction bases not matched to a gene: 5. The CDR3 coding sequence is TGCAGTGCTAGAGGGGGGACAGTTGCCTACGAGCAGTACTTC. Its protein product is CSARGGTVAYEQYF.

This clonotype was counted at least ten times. The rearrangement joins TRBV20-1 to TRBJ2-7; 10 nucleotides match TRBD2. The CDR3 extends over 14 amino acids. Germline-derived CDR1 and CDR2 are DFQATT and SNEGSKA (reference sequence). The V segment lost 4 bases and the J segment 0 bases; nucleotides outside the gene matches: 3. This CDR3 reads CSANSGRSSYEQYF. Here the CDR3 DNA reads TGCAGTGCTAATAGCGGGAGGAGCTCCTACGAGCAGTACTTC.

The sample holds many counts of this clonotype. This chain links TRBV24-1 with TRBJ2-5; D not resolved. The CDR3 is made up of 11 amino acids. Germline V gene sequence: CDR1 KGHDR, CDR2 SFDVKD. The V gene lost 3 bases and the J gene lost 5 bases, with 3 bases spanning the gap. The DNA for the CDR3 is TGTGCCACCAGTGATCTGGAGACCCAGTACTTC. Amino acids: CATSDLETQYF.

This clonotype was seen only a few times. This chain uses TRBV6-2 or TRBV6-3 with TRBJ2-3; TRBD2 matches at 7 bases. V was clipped by 3 bases and J by 6 bases; unmatched bases: 15. CDR1 is MNHEY and CDR2 is SVGEGT in the germline V gene. The CDR3 sequence is 17 residues long. CDR3 in amino acids: CASSYPGLPYTRDTQYF. CDR3 bases: TGTGCCAGCAGTTATCCGGGACTACCGTACACTCGGGATACGCAGTATTTT.

This clonotype was detected only a few times. V usage is TRBV29-1 and J usage is TRBJ1-1; maybe TRBD1 (5 bases). V was pared by 5 bases and J by 1 base, with 11 bases between. Per germline, CDR1 SQVTM and CDR2 ANQGSEA. This CDR3 is built from 13 residues. The CDR3 DNA is TGCAGCGTTAAGGAGGGACCGAACACTGAAGCTTTCTTT. Its protein is CSVKEGPNTEAFF.

The chain combines TRBV7-2 with TRBJ2-7; the match to TRBD2 covers 11 bases. Trimming at V came to 0 bases and at J to 2 bases, leaving 3 bases not matched to a gene. Germline CDR1 is SGHTA and CDR2 is FQGNSA. This CDR3 has 16 residues. CDR3 bases: TGTGCCAGCAGCTTAGCCGGGACTAGCGGAACCTACGAGCAGTACTTC. Encoded protein: CASSLAGTSGTYEQYF.

There are many counts of this clonotype. The chain recombines TRBV28 with TRBJ1-1; 7 bases match TRBD1. This CDR3 is built from 16 residues. Germline trimming cut 2 bases from V and 4 bases from J; bases unmatched to any gene: 10. Per the germline V gene, CDR1 is MDHEN and CDR2 is SYDVKM. CDR3 sequence: CASSLVFVDRRTEAFF. In nucleotides, the CDR3 is TGTGCCAGCAGTTTAGTCTTCGTGGACAGGCGCACTGAAGCTTTCTTT.

This clonotype has at least ten counts. The chain carries TRBV5-1 and TRBJ2-1, with 7 bases that match TRBD1. Looked up from germline, CDR1 is SGHRS and CDR2 is YFSETQ. This CDR3 spans 16 amino acids. The J segment lost 0 bases and the V segment lost 4 bases, leaving 7 bases of the junction unmatched. The CDR3 here is CASSGGWTGSYNEQFF. The CDR3 nucleotides read TGCGCCAGCAGCGGGGGTTGGACAGGCTCCTACAATGAGCAGTTCTTC. The full variable domain, rest sourced from reference TRBV5-1 and TRBJ2-1, is KAGVTQTPRYLIKTRGQQVTLSCSPISGHRSVSWYQQTPGQGLQFLFEYFSETQRNKGNFPGRFSGRQFSNSRSEMNVSTLELGDSALYLCASSGGWTGSYNEQFFGPGTRLTVL.

The V call is TRBV6-1, the J call TRBJ2-3; a weak D match, TRBD1 (6 bases). The germline V gene has CDR1 MNHNS and CDR2 SASEGT. The CDR3 extends over 15 amino acids. Trimming stripped 5 bases from V and 1 base from J, with 13 bases between. The CDR3 DNA sequence: TGTGCCAGCAGTCCAGAGGACAGCCGCACAGATACGCAGTATTTT. As protein: CASSPEDSRTDTQYF.

V usage is TRBV24-1 and J usage is TRBJ2-7; 11 bases match TRBD1. Germline CDR1 and CDR2: KGHDR and SFDVKD. This CDR3 has 13 residues. Trimming cost V 3 bases and J 6 bases; bases outside gene matches: 0. This chain's CDR3 is CATSDGTGGEQYF. CDR3 bases: TGTGCCACCAGTGATGGGACAGGGGGCGAGCAGTACTTC.

The J gene is TRBJ2-5, the V gene TRBV28; D unresolved. V dropped 6 bases and J dropped 1 base, with 18 bases sitting between them. CDR1 is MDHEN and CDR2 is SYDVKM in the germline V gene. This CDR3 is built from 16 residues. CDR3 nucleotide sequence: TGTGCCAGCAGCCCTCCAGAGCCGGCCTTCCAAGAGACCCAGTACTTC. Protein product: CASSPPEPAFQETQYF.

The chain links TRBV6-2 or TRBV6-3 to TRBJ2-2; possible D gene TRBD2, 5 bases. This CDR3 is 15 amino acids long. Trimming shortened V by 6 bases and J by 6 bases, and 17 bases separated the two germline ends. Germline lookup yields CDR1 MNHEY and CDR2 SVGEGT. This CDR3 is CASSRASGAAGELFF. The CDR3 DNA sequence: TGTGCCAGCAGCCGCGCCTCTGGAGCGGCCGGGGAGCTGTTTTTT.

The table lists this clonotype with a few counts. CDR3 DNA sequence: TGCGCCAGCAGCTTAGGAGGTGGAACCCTAATGGAGCAGTACTTC. Translated: CASSLGGGTLMEQYF. The chain couples TRBV5-1 to TRBJ2-7, with D possibly being TRBD2 (5 bases). Trimming removed 2 bases at V and 7 bases at J, with 19 bases between. This CDR3 has 15 amino acids. Germline V gene lookup returns CDR1 SGHRS and CDR2 YFSETQ.

This clonotype showed up many times. V is TRBV6-5 and J is TRBJ1-2, with 12 bases matching TRBD1. Germline values: CDR1 MNHEY, CDR2 SVGAGI. The CDR3 contains 16 residues. Losses at the gene ends were 2 bases for V and 4 bases for J; bases not matched to a gene: 5. The CDR3 sequence is CASSYEGTGGGYGYTF. CDR3 coding DNA: TGTGCCAGCAGTTACGAAGGGACAGGGGGCGGCTATGGCTACACCTTC.

The rearrangement links TRBV2 to TRBJ2-1, with TRBD2 matching over 8 bases. The V and J ends lost 8 bases and 0 bases, in that order; junction bases with no gene match: 15. From germline, CDR1 is SNHLY and CDR2 FYNNEI. CDR3 length: 18 residues. The CDR3 is CASCLARGDGSSYNEQFF. CDR3 bases: TGTGCCAGCTGTTTAGCGCGGGGGGATGGGAGCTCCTACAATGAGCAGTTCTTC.

V usage is TRBV20-1 and J usage is TRBJ2-7; 7 nucleotides agree with TRBD1. Germline V lookup: CDR1 DFQATT, CDR2 SNEGSKA (reference sequence). The length of the CDR3 is 14 residues. Trimming at V came to 0 bases and at J to 3 bases, leaving 5 bases not matched to a gene. The CDR3 region has the DNA TGCAGTGCTAGAGATCTGGGGACAGTCTACGAGCAGTACTTC. This translates into CSARDLGTVYEQYF.

Only a few counts were recorded for this clonotype. The CDR3 spells CSVRGSDRGNEQFF. The DNA for the CDR3 is TGCAGCGTTCGGGGCAGCGATAGGGGAAATGAGCAGTTCTTC. The genes are TRBV29-1 and TRBJ2-1; D tentatively reads TRBD1 or TRBD2 (5 bases each). The CDR3 runs to 14 residues. CDR1 and CDR2 from the germline V gene are SQVTM and ANQGSEA. V shed 5 bases and J shed 7 bases, with 18 bases lying between them.

The genes are TRBV30 and TRBJ2-5; TRBD2 matches at 7 bases. CDR1 GTSNPN and CDR2 SVGIG come from the germline V gene (reference sequence). The trim removed 4 bases at V and 3 bases at J, leaving 14 bases unmatched. The length of the CDR3 is 16 residues. Here the CDR3 reads CAWTPLGGRPEETQYF. The CDR3 bases are TGTGCCTGGACTCCTTTGGGCGGGAGACCGGAAGAGACCCAGTACTTC.

This clonotype was seen only a few times. V usage is TRBV20-1 and J usage is TRBJ2-2; 7 nucleotides match TRBD2. Trimming took 0 bases from V and 6 from J; bases not matched to a gene: 4. Germline CDR1 and CDR2: DFQATT and SNEGSKA (reference sequence). The CDR3 is 14 amino acids. In DNA, the CDR3 is TGCAGTGCTAGAGATCAGCGGGGCCCCGGGGAGCTGTTTTTT. Translating it yields CSARDQRGPGELFF.

The CDR3 is CASSPTSGREQYF. For the CDR3, the DNA is TGTGCCAGCAGCCCGACTAGCGGGCGCGAGCAGTACTTC. This chain connects TRBV7-2 to TRBJ2-7, with 10 bases identical to TRBD2. CDR3 length: 13 residues. Germline V gene sequence: CDR1 SGHTA, CDR2 FQGNSA. Trimming at V came to 5 bases and at J to 6 bases, leaving 4 bases not matched to a gene. Full variable domain (outside the CDR3, taken from reference TRBV7-2 and TRBJ2-7): GAGVSQSPSNKVTEKGKDVELRCDPISGHTALYWYRQSLGQGLEFLIYFQGNSAPDKSGLPSDRFSAERTGGSVSTLTIQRTQQEDSAVYLCASSPTSGREQYFGPGTRLTVT.

This chain connects TRBV7-3 to TRBJ2-3; D remains ambiguous. There are 12 residues in the CDR3. Germline CDR1 is SGHTA and CDR2 is FQGTGA. Deletions cut 5 bases from V and 6 bases from J, with 9 bases between. As DNA, the CDR3 is TGTGCCAGCAGCCCCTCCCCCGATACGCAGTATTTT. This codes for CASSPSPDTQYF.

The V and J genes are TRBV6-2 or TRBV6-3 and TRBJ2-1; the match to TRBD2 covers 8 bases. Trimming at V came to 6 bases and at J to 2 bases, leaving 9 bases not matched to a gene. This CDR3 comprises 16 residues. Germline lookup yields CDR1 MNHEY and CDR2 SVGEGT. CDR3 loop: CASSRASGPPYNEQFF. DNA of the CDR3: TGTGCCAGCAGCCGCGCTAGCGGGCCCCCCTACAATGAGCAGTTCTTC.

V is TRBV11-2 and J is TRBJ1-5; no clear D. Between the trimmed V and J ends, which lost 4 bases and 2 bases, there was a span of 27 bases. Germline V CDR1 and CDR2: SGHAT, FQNNGV. The CDR3 is made up of 20 amino acids. CDR3 DNA: TGTGCCAGCAGCTCTGTCGTCGCGGGAAAGGTTGGAGGTGGCAATCAGCCCCAGCATTTT. As protein: CASSSVVAGKVGGGNQPQHF.

This clonotype was seen a handful of times. This sequence joins TRBV7-8 and TRBJ2-1, with D maybe TRBD2 (6 bases). V was clipped by 5 bases and J by 9 bases, with 11 bases between them. Germline assignment: CDR1 SGHVS and CDR2 FQNEAQ. The CDR3 is 12 residues long. In DNA form, the CDR3 reads TGTGCCAGCAGCCGGGACTTCACTGAGCAGTTCTTC. As protein: CASSRDFTEQFF.

This clonotype was seen a handful of times. This chain uses TRBV19 with TRBJ2-1; D gene unclear. The V gene's germline CDR1 is LNHDA and CDR2 SQIVND (reference sequence). V was trimmed by 3 bases and J by 0 bases, leaving 15 bases between them. The CDR3 contains 17 residues. This CDR3 reads CASSMRWIRSSYNEQFF. DNA of the CDR3: TGTGCCAGTAGTATGAGGTGGATCAGGAGCTCCTACAATGAGCAGTTCTTC. The full variable domain, completed using reference TRBV19 and TRBJ2-1, is DGGITQSPKYLFRKEGQNVTLSCEQNLNHDAMYWYRQDPGQGLRLIYYSQIVNDFQKGDIAEGYSVSREKKESFPLTVTSAQKNPTAFYLCASSMRWIRSSYNEQFFGPGTRLTVL.

This clonotype was recorded many times. The chain recombines TRBV18 with TRBJ2-5, with D hard to call. CDR3 length: 13 residues. The germline CDR1 and CDR2 sequences are KGHSH and LQKENI. The V gene lost 3 bases and the J gene lost 1 base, with 6 bases spanning the gap. CDR3 bases: TGTGCCAGCTCACCTCTTCGCCAAGAGACCCAGTACTTC. It yields the protein CASSPLRQETQYF.